The 17 T cell receptor beta chains below come from one sample, sequenced in a study of low-dose radiotherapy and immunotherapy resistance in tumors. Time point noted: after trial treatment. This sample's treatment: LDRT plus nivolumab, ipilimumab, low-dose cyclophosphamide and aspirin (RACIN trial). First-strand cDNA relied on TRAV- and TRBV-specific primers spanning alpha and beta chains. A constant-region primer paired with the V-primer adapter amplified TCRs over about 18 PCR cycles. Using its own MiXCR run on the reads, TCRdb lists one record per CDR3 protein. The sample shows under 70,000 distinct CDR3 sequences, approximately 22% of them seen only once. Sequenced here: PBMCs, sampled after low-dose radiotherapy plus immunotherapy. The receptor source for this set is a male donor with prostate cancer.

Many counts were recorded for this clonotype. This sequence joins TRBV5-4 and TRBJ2-2, with D maybe TRBD2 (5 bases). V was cut by 4 bases and J by 1 base, with 17 bases left in between. Germline CDR1 is SGHNT and CDR2 is YYREEE (reference sequence). This CDR3 has 17 amino acids. The DNA for the CDR3 is TGTGCCAGCAGCGTAGACCTGGACGGGGTGAACACCGGGGAGCTGTTTTTT. Its protein is CASSVDLDGVNTGELFF.

In its sample, this clonotype was seen many times. This chain uses TRBV7-3 with TRBJ2-1; perhaps TRBD1 as D (5 bases). The V gene lost 4 bases and the J gene lost 9 bases, with 25 bases spanning the gap. Germline V gene lookup returns CDR1 SGHTA and CDR2 FQGTGA. The CDR3 extends over 17 amino acids. The CDR3 here is CASSSPPGHDSQFEQFF. CDR3 nucleotide sequence: TGTGCCAGCAGCTCCCCCCCTGGGCACGACAGTCAGTTTGAGCAGTTCTTC.

The chain uses TRBV5-1 and TRBJ1-1; 11 bases map to TRBD1. The V gene's germline CDR1 is SGHRS and CDR2 YFSETQ. J was trimmed by 1 base and V by 4 bases; bases with no gene match: 6. The CDR3 is 16 residues long. CDR3 sequence reads: CASSAGQGAPNTEAFF. The CDR3, as DNA: TGCGCCAGCAGCGCCGGACAGGGGGCTCCGAACACTGAAGCTTTCTTT.

The chain recombines TRBV12-3 or TRBV12-4 with TRBJ2-1; D is possibly TRBD1 (5 bases). V lost 8 bases, J lost 3 bases, and 11 bases lay in between. This CDR3 is 13 amino acids long. The CDR3 is CASLDILYNEQFF. The CDR3, as DNA: TGTGCCAGCCTGGACATCCTCTACAATGAGCAGTTCTTC.

The genes are TRBV6-5 and TRBJ2-1; TRBD1 matches 11 bases. The V gene's germline CDR1 is MNHEY and CDR2 SVGAGI. This CDR3 region has 15 residues. V shed 6 bases and J 7 bases; nucleotides not matched to a gene: 8. Written as DNA, the CDR3 is TGTGCCAGCAGAAGGACAGGGGGCGCGGATAATGAGCAGTTCTTC. It encodes CASRRTGGADNEQFF.

This clonotype was counted at least ten times. The chain uses TRBV6-8 and TRBJ2-7; TRBD1 agrees at 7 bases. Losses at the gene ends were 6 bases for V and 3 bases for J; bases not matched to a gene: 8. The CDR3 contains 14 residues. CDR1 is MNHGY, CDR2 SAAAGT, per germline. CDR3: CASRDRALVYEQYF. DNA of the CDR3: TGTGCCAGCAGAGACAGGGCCCTCGTCTACGAGCAGTACTTC.

This clonotype was detected many times. The chain links TRBV20-1 to TRBJ2-2; 7 positions agree with TRBD1. The CDR3 has 15 amino acids. Germline loops: CDR1 DFQATT, CDR2 SNEGSKA (reference sequence). J was trimmed by 6 bases and V by 1 base; bases with no gene match: 8. The CDR3 sequence is CSARARRGTAGELFF. CDR3 nucleotides: TGCAGTGCTAGAGCCCGCAGGGGGACGGCCGGGGAGCTGTTTTTT.

The chain recombines TRBV7-8 with TRBJ2-1; 9 bases are shared with TRBD2. J was trimmed by 8 bases and V by 6 bases; bases with no gene match: 14. Per the germline V gene, CDR1 is SGHVS and CDR2 is FQNEAQ. This CDR3 has 16 amino acids. DNA for the CDR3: TGTGCCAGCAGGAGGACAACTAGCGGGTTTGTCGATGAGCAGTTCTTC. Protein product: CASRRTTSGFVDEQFF. Based on the CDR3 plus reference TRBV7-8 and TRBJ2-1, the full variable domain is GAGVSQSPRYKVAKRGQDVALRCDPISGHVSLFWYQQALGQGPEFLTYFQNEAQLDKSGLPSDRFFAERPEGSVSTLKIQRTQQEDSAVYLCASRRTTSGFVDEQFFGPGTRLTVL.

This clonotype was counted at least ten times. J is TRBJ2-5 and V is TRBV15; 8 nucleotides match TRBD2. Germline CDR1 is LNHNV and CDR2 is YYDKDF (reference sequence). The ends lost 9 bases at V and 1 base at J; junction bases unmatched: 4. The CDR3 spans 13 residues. In DNA form, the CDR3 reads TGTGCCACAGCTAGCGGGCTCCAAGAGACCCAGTACTTC. It specifies CATASGLQETQYF.

At least ten counts were recorded for this clonotype. The rearrangement uses TRBV7-9 and TRBJ1-1, with 7 bases matching TRBD1. Germline lookup yields CDR1 SEHNR and CDR2 FQNEAQ (reference sequence). The CDR3 length is 17 residues. V was clipped by 1 base and J by 0 bases; unmatched bases: 8. CDR3 region: CASSLGRGDSLNTEAFF. CDR3 in DNA: TGTGCCAGCAGCTTAGGTAGGGGGGACAGTCTGAACACTGAAGCTTTCTTT.

A note on this clonotype: It is likely a read error: a sequence one base away is far more abundant. V and J are TRBV28 and TRBJ2-6; TRBD1 aligns across 12 bases. The CDR3 is 17 amino acids. Per the germline V gene, CDR1 is MDHEN and CDR2 is SYDVKM. V lost 7 bases, J lost 5 bases, and 9 bases stayed unmatched. The CDR3: CASTPGQGAGRANVLTF. CDR3 sequence (DNA): TGTGCCAGCACTCCGGGACAGGGGGCGGGTAGGGCCAACGTCCTGACTTTC.

This clonotype has a count of ten or more. V usage is TRBV28 and J usage is TRBJ1-3, with D unclear. This CDR3 contains 15 residues. The germline V gene has CDR1 MDHEN and CDR2 SYDVKM. With 6 bases removed from V and 3 bases from J, the gap between germline ends came to 15 bases. CDR3 in amino acids: CASRTHQDYGNTIYF. CDR3 bases: TGTGCCAGCAGGACACATCAAGACTATGGAAACACCATATATTTT. The full variable domain, completed using reference TRBV28 and TRBJ1-3, is DVKVTQSSRYLVKRTGEKVFLECVQDMDHENMFWYRQDPGLGLRLIYFSYDVKMKEKGDIPEGYSVSREKKERFSLILESASTNQTSMYLCASRTHQDYGNTIYFGEGSWLTVV.

This clonotype was observed many times. The chain couples TRBV29-1 to TRBJ2-5; 10 nucleotides agree with TRBD1. The CDR3 runs to 14 residues. V was clipped by 5 bases and J by 5 bases; unmatched bases: 8. Germline CDR1 and CDR2: SQVTM and ANQGSEA. The CDR3, as DNA: TGCAGCGTTCTTGGACAGGGGGTAATCGAGACCCAGTACTTC. Translating it yields CSVLGQGVIETQYF.

This clonotype was seen at least ten times. The chain carries TRBV11-1 and TRBJ2-3; 8 bases are a match to TRBD1. This CDR3 region has 17 residues. Germline trimming cut 5 bases from V and 3 bases from J; bases unmatched to any gene: 13. CDR1 and CDR2 from the germline V gene are SGHAT and FQDESV (reference sequence). CDR3 DNA: TGTGCCAGCAGCCGGCGGGGTCAGGGGGCGCCGACAGATACGCAGTATTTT. As protein: CASSRRGQGAPTDTQYF. The full variable domain, its missing parts supplied by reference TRBV11-1 and TRBJ2-3, is EAEVAQSPRYKITEKSQAVAFWCDPISGHATLYWYRQILGQGPELLVQFQDESVVDDSQLPKDRFSAERLKGVDSTLKIQPAELGDSAMYLCASSRRGQGAPTDTQYFGPGTRLTVL.

With respect to this clonotype: The junction departs from the called germline gene at one end, perhaps through a read error. The chain links TRBV3-1 to TRBJ2-3, with D perhaps TRBD2 (6 bases). Germline-derived CDR1 and CDR2 are LGHDT and YNNKEL (reference sequence). This CDR3 spans 14 amino acids. This CDR3 is CASSSGGPPDTQYF. CDR3 bases: TGCGCCAGCAGCTCCGGAGGGCCACCAGATACGCAGTATTTT.

Regarding this clonotype: Only one base separates this from a far larger clonotype, so it likely reflects a read error. The chain recombines TRBV5-3 with TRBJ2-6; TRBD1 might be the D (6 bases). TRBV5-3 is sorted into the ORF group, with uncertain function. The V end was cut by 10 bases, the J end by 0 bases, with 23 bases between. There are 18 residues in the CDR3. As DNA, the CDR3 is TGTGCCTGCAGCTTTCCGGACAGCCGGCACTCTGGGGCCAACGTCCTGACTTTC. Translated: CACSFPDSRHSGANVLTF.

This clonotype was recorded at least ten times. V and J are TRBV20-1 and TRBJ2-1; 8 bases fit TRBD2. V lost 4 bases and J lost 5; bases outside the gene matches: 7. The germline gives CDR1 DFQATT, CDR2 SNEGSKA (reference sequence). The CDR3 has 14 residues. CDR3 nucleotides: TGCAGTGCTAACCCCCAGCGGGGGAACAATGAGCAGTTCTTC. It encodes CSANPQRGNNEQFF.